This TCR beta chain was retrieved from a study of response to subunit inactivated influenza vaccine. Study results and limitations: It was suggested by the authors that few new T cells are recruited by each seasonal influenza vaccination.

Trimming removed 0 bases at V and 0 bases at J, with 6 bases between. Per the germline V gene, CDR1 is LGHNA and CDR2 is YNFKEQ. CDR3 length equals 14 residues. TCRdb independently ran MiXCR on the RT-PCR reads; one entry per CDR3 protein. This sample has just over 300,000 distinct CDR3 sequences, with 21% found just once. A note on this clonotype: Its antigen remains unidentified.

The chain combines TRBV4-2 with TRBJ2-7; D not certain. This receptor was obtained from a man aged 50-75 years who received an inactivated influenza vaccine. The sequenced sample was PBMCs from blood, obtained less than 22 months after vaccination. CDR3 DNA sequence: TGTGCCAGCAGCCAAGATCAGAGCTCCTACGAGCAGTACTTC. It translates to CASSQDQSSYEQYF.